The text below deals with one T cell receptor (beta chain). The source of the sample is a study of radiotherapy plus CTLA-4 blockade in lung cancer. The repertoire was sequenced with immunoSEQ multiplex PCR; TCRdb's copy has only in-frame clones and lacks some. The top ten hold 0.87% of the sample, which has 78,000 or so clones, around 90% seen once. Specimen: peripheral blood, collected from a patient treated with radiotherapy plus ipilimumab. The source of this sequence is a human donor with non-small cell lung cancer who had stable disease on radiotherapy plus ipilimumab.

Here the CDR3 reads CASSYQTGGRGYTF. CDR3 DNA: TGTGCCAGCAGTTACCAGACAGGGGGCAGAGGCTACACCTTC. The gene calls are TRBV6-6 and TRBJ1-2; 10 bases align to TRBD1. The J segment lost 8 bases and the V segment lost 2 bases, leaving 5 bases of the junction unmatched. Germline values: CDR1 MNHNY, CDR2 SVGAGI (reference sequence). This CDR3 region has 14 residues.